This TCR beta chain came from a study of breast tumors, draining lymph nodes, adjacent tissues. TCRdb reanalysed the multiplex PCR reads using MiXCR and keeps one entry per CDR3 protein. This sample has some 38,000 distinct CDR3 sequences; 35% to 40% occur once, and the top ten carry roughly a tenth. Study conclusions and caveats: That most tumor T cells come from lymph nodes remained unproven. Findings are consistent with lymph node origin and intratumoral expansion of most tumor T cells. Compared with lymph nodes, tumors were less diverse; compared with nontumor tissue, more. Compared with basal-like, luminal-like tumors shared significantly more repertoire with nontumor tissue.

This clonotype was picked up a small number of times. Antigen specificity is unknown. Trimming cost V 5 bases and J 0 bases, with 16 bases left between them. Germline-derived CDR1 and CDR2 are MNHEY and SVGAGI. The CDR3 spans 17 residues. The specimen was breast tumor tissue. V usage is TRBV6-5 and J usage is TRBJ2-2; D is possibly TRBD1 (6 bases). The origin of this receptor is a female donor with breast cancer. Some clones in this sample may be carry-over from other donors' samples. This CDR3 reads CASSETGIGANTGELFF. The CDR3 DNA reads TGTGCCAGCAGTGAAACAGGGATAGGGGCGAACACCGGGGAGCTGTTTTTT.